These T cell receptor beta chains were read from a single sample in a study of T cell responses to AZD1222 COVID-19 vaccine. Clones were sequenced by immunoSEQ multiplex PCR, and TCRdb holds only the in-frame ones, with some missing. The sample lists some 110,000 clones; about 90% were seen once. Sequenced material: peripheral blood, taken 28 days after the second AZD1222 dose. Receptor source: an adult who received the AZD1222 COVID-19 vaccine. The CDR3 runs from the conserved cysteine through the conserved F or W. A D gene is named only where the DNA matches it firmly. Clone size is stated in some rows and not others, as once, few, many or a class when expanded.

>NA|NA|TRBJ2-2|TRBV7-8
CASSFTVGPRGQTGELFF
TGTGCCAGCAGCTTTACCGTGGGACCTCGAGGTCAAACCGGGGAGCTGTTTTTT
>NA|NA|TRBJ1-5|TRBV19
CASREGTSQPQHF
TGTGCCAGTCGGGAGGGAACTTCACAGCCCCAGCATTTT
>NA|NA|TRBJ2-1|TRBV7-3
CASSSTGLNNEQFF
TGTGCCAGCAGCTCTACAGGATTGAACAATGAGCAGTTCTTC
>NA|NA|TRBJ1-1|TRBV7-9
CASSLAVTEAFF
TGTGCCAGCAGCTTAGCTGTGACTGAAGCTTTCTTT
>NA|NA|TRBJ1-1|TRBV7-3
CASSTDGNTEAFF
TGTGCCAGCAGTACGGATGGGAACACTGAAGCTTTCTTT
>NA|once|TRBJ2-5|TRBV2
CASSLGRETQYF
TGTGCCAGCAGCCTAGGCAGAGAGACCCAGTACTTC
>TRBD2|few|TRBJ2-1|TRBV19
CASSSRSSGVVQFF
TGTGCCAGTAGTTCCCGAAGTAGCGGGGTAGTGCAGTTCTTC
>NA|NA|TRBJ1-1|TRBV27
CASSLNMNTEAFF
TGTGCCAGCAGTTTAAACATGAACACTGAAGCTTTCTTT
>TRBD1|NA|TRBJ1-1|TRBV2
CASSPRQGNKSRAFF
TGTGCCAGCAGTCCGAGACAGGGGAATAAGTCGAGGGCTTTCTTT
>NA|NA|TRBJ1-2|TRBV28
CASTDRQPTYGYTF
TGTGCCAGCACCGACAGACAACCCACCTATGGCTACACCTTC
>NA|NA|TRBJ2-1|TRBV21-1
CASSKGLSDGNYNEQFF
TGTGCCAGCAGCAAAGGCCTGTCGGACGGGAACTACAATGAGCAGTTCTTC
>TRBD1|few|TRBJ1-1|TRBV6-4
CASSPTGGTGGTEAFF
TGTGCCAGCAGTCCGACCGGGGGGACAGGGGGCACTGAAGCTTTCTTT
>TRBD2|NA|TRBJ2-7|TRBV28
CASSLSARGNEQYF
TGTGCCAGCAGTTTATCCGCGCGGGGGAACGAGCAGTACTTC
>NA|once|TRBJ2-7|TRBV6-6
CASRVRSSYEQYF
TGTGCCAGCAGGGTAAGGAGCTCCTACGAGCAGTACTTC
>NA|NA|TRBJ1-1|TRBV28
CAIGRGNLMNTEAFF
TGTGCCATTGGCCGCGGCAACCTCATGAACACTGAAGCTTTCTTT
>NA|NA|TRBJ2-7|TRBV6-5
CASSYSGQEVYEQYF
TGTGCCAGCAGTTACTCGGGTCAGGAGGTGTACGAGCAGTACTTC
>TRBD1|NA|TRBJ1-5|TRBV11-2
CASSLTGGNQPQHF
TGTGCCAGCAGCTTAACAGGGGGTAATCAGCCCCAGCATTTT
>NA|NA|TRBJ1-1|TRBV30
CAWTRENTEAFF
TGTGCCTGGACCAGAGAAAACACTGAAGCTTTCTTT
>TRBD2|once|TRBJ2-7|TRBV28
CASSLPGQPGTSGTSYEQYF
TGTGCCAGCAGCCTCCCCGGACAGCCCGGGACTAGCGGGACCTCCTACGAGCAGTACTTC
>NA|NA|TRBJ2-2|TRBV29-1
CSVGGELVGELFF
TGCAGCGTTGGAGGGGAGCTCGTCGGGGAGCTGTTTTTT
>NA|NA|TRBJ1-2|TRBV28
CASSLIYNQQGKDGYTF
TGTGCCAGCAGTTTAATTTATAACCAACAGGGAAAAGACGGCTACACCTTC
>TRBD2|few|TRBJ2-7|TRBV4-2
CASSLAGGGVSYEQYF
TGTGCCAGCTCCCTAGCGGGAGGTGGCGTTTCCTACGAGCAGTACTTC
>TRBD1|NA|TRBJ1-1|TRBV6-6
CASSYPGDSEAFF
TGTGCCAGCAGTTACCCGGGGGACAGTGAAGCTTTCTTT
>TRBD1|NA|TRBJ1-3|TRBV5-1
CASSLDFRDRRNTIYF
TGCGCCAGCAGCTTGGATTTTAGGGACAGAAGAAACACCATATATTTT
>NA|NA|TRBJ1-2|TRBV28
CASSLPSGILGYTF
TGTGCCAGCAGTTTACCGTCAGGTATTCTGGGCTACACCTTC
>NA|NA|TRBJ2-2|TRBV2
CASKGEGPGELFF
TGTGCCAGCAAGGGGGAGGGACCCGGGGAGCTGTTTTTT
>NA|NA|TRBJ2-1|TRBV3-1/TRBV3-2
CASTKGGAEQFF
TGTGCCAGCACCAAAGGGGGGGCAGAGCAGTTCTTC
>NA|NA|TRBJ1-5|TRBV15
CATSREGQGQQPQHF
TGTGCCACCAGCAGAGAGGGGCAGGGGCAGCAGCCCCAGCATTTT
>TRBD1|NA|TRBJ2-3|TRBV2
CAGGTGSQGDTQYF
TGTGCCGGAGGGACAGGGTCTCAGGGAGATACGCAGTATTTT
>TRBD2|NA|TRBJ2-3|TRBV11-2
CASSREGAGLAGADTQYF
TGTGCCAGCAGCAGAGAGGGGGCCGGACTAGCGGGAGCGGATACGCAGTATTTT
>NA|NA|TRBJ1-1|TRBV30
CAQVADLYTEAFF
TGTGCCCAGGTGGCCGATCTCTACACTGAAGCTTTCTTT
>NA|NA|TRBJ1-5|TRBV2
CASSEARDNQPQHF
TGTGCCAGCAGTGAAGCCAGGGACAATCAGCCCCAGCATTTT
>NA|once|TRBJ2-2|TRBV12-3/TRBV12-4
CASSLSGELFF
TGTGCCAGCAGTCTATCAGGGGAGCTGTTTTTT
>NA|NA|TRBJ2-3|TRBV5-8
CASSPFQTDTQYF
TGTGCCAGCAGCCCCTTCCAGACAGATACGCAGTATTTT
>TRBD2|NA|TRBJ2-1|TRBV30
CAWTSKGTSGRDEQFF
TGTGCCTGGACCTCAAAGGGGACTAGCGGGAGAGATGAGCAGTTCTTC
>TRBD1|NA|TRBJ2-5|TRBV18
CASSPPTGGETQYF
TGTGCCAGCTCACCTCCGACAGGGGGAGAGACCCAGTACTTC
>NA|NA|TRBJ1-5|TRBV2
CASSEEGTLINQPQHF
TGTGCCAGCAGTGAAGAGGGAACACTAATTAATCAGCCCCAGCATTTT
>NA|NA|TRBJ1-1|TRBV2
CASSEYTEAFF
TGTGCCAGCAGTGAATACACTGAAGCTTTCTTT
>NA|NA|TRBJ1-5|TRBV27
CASRFITHPSNQPQHF
TGTGCCAGCAGATTTATCACTCACCCTAGCAATCAGCCCCAGCATTTT
>NA|NA|TRBJ2-3|TRBV28
CASSLWFKTTQYF
TGTGCCAGCAGTTTATGGTTTAAGACTACGCAGTATTTT
>TRBD2|NA|TRBJ2-7|TRBV19
CASRKTSGYYEQYF
TGTGCCAGTAGAAAGACTAGCGGATACTACGAGCAGTACTTC
>NA|NA|TRBJ1-2|TRBV12-3/TRBV12-4
CASSLGHRWGYTF
TGTGCCAGCAGTCTAGGACACCGGTGGGGCTACACCTTC
>NA|NA|TRBJ1-5|TRBV27
CASSPRAGRAQHF
TGTGCCAGCAGTCCCCGGGCAGGTAGGGCCCAGCATTTT
>NA|NA|TRBJ2-7|TRBV11-2
CASSLDTGTQYF
TGTGCCAGCAGCTTAGATACGGGGACGCAGTACTTC
>NA|NA|TRBJ1-1|TRBV2
CASSDSVSIREAFF
TGTGCCAGCAGTGATAGCGTTTCGATTCGGGAAGCTTTCTTT
>NA|NA|TRBJ2-1|TRBV28
CASRGGLGSYNEQFF
TGTGCCAGCAGGGGGGGACTGGGTTCCTACAATGAGCAGTTCTTC
>NA|once|TRBJ1-1|TRBV3-1/TRBV3-2
CASSSGRGTEAFF
TGTGCCAGCAGCTCAGGTCGGGGCACTGAAGCTTTCTTT
>NA|NA|TRBJ2-5|TRBV5-4
CASSLSTQEETQYF
TGTGCCAGCAGCTTGTCTACGCAAGAAGAGACCCAGTACTTC
>NA|NA|TRBJ1-1|TRBV18
CASSAGTVNTEAFF
TGTGCCAGCTCAGCCGGGACGGTGAACACTGAAGCTTTCTTT
>NA|NA|TRBJ1-5|TRBV28
CASSFGVRGNQPQHF
TGTGCCAGCAGTTTCGGGGTAAGAGGCAATCAGCCCCAGCATTTT
>NA|NA|TRBJ2-2|TRBV2
CASSGTASNTGELFF
TGTGCCAGCAGTGGGACAGCATCGAACACCGGGGAGCTGTTTTTT
>NA|NA|TRBJ1-5|TRBV6-6
CASRGGANNQPQHF
TGTGCCAGCAGGGGGGGGGCCAACAATCAGCCCCAGCATTTT
>NA|NA|TRBJ2-3|TRBV30
CAWSAAAFSTDTQYF
TGTGCCTGGAGTGCCGCTGCCTTTAGCACAGATACGCAGTATTTT
>NA|NA|TRBJ2-7|TRBV9
CASSVGGTDPYEQYF
TGTGCCAGCAGCGTAGGCGGGACGGATCCCTACGAGCAGTACTTC
>TRBD1|NA|TRBJ1-1|TRBV25-1
CASSESGGVTAFF
TGTGCCAGCAGTGAATCAGGGGGCGTTACAGCTTTCTTT
>TRBD2|NA|TRBJ2-1|TRBV30
CAGEREIGREQFF
TGTGCCGGGGAGCGGGAGATAGGCCGTGAGCAGTTCTTC
>NA|once|TRBJ2-7|TRBV4-1
CASSLNVGVPYEQYF
TGCGCCAGCAGCCTCAATGTCGGGGTCCCCTACGAGCAGTACTTC
>TRBD2|NA|TRBJ2-1|TRBV25-1
CASSEPSGRAKTYNEQFF
TGTGCCAGCAGTGAACCCAGCGGGAGGGCCAAGACCTACAATGAGCAGTTCTTC
>NA|NA|TRBJ1-1|TRBV15
CATSSLGGGEFEAFF
TGTGCCACCAGCAGTTTGGGAGGGGGGGAATTCGAAGCTTTCTTT
>NA|NA|TRBJ2-1|TRBV6-1
CASSEAWRGDYNEQFF
TGTGCCAGCAGTGAAGCCTGGCGGGGCGATTACAATGAGCAGTTCTTC